This TCR beta chain comes out of a study of T cell changes during pregnancy in multiple sclerosis. Profiling relied on immunoSEQ multiplex PCR, and the TCRdb table lists in-frame clones only, not all of them. The sample includes roughly 55,000 clones, around 93% of them seen just once. The sequence derives from a female donor in good health, enrolled as a control in a pregnancy study. This specimen consisted of CD4+ T cells from peripheral blood mononuclear cells, obtained after pregnancy.

As DNA, the CDR3 is TGTGCCAGCAGTCGGGAGGGGTACACTGAAGCTTTCTTT. This translates into CASSREGYTEAFF. The rearrangement uses TRBV2 and TRBJ1-1, with D possibly TRBD1 on 5 matching bases. V lost 5 bases to trimming and J lost 3 bases, with 10 bases between them. The CDR3 totals 13 residues. Germline CDR1 SNHLY, CDR2 FYNNEI.